The rows below give T cell receptor beta chains drawn from one sample of a study of Ad26.COV2.S vaccination and SARS-CoV-2 variants. TCRdb's copy holds only in-frame clones and misses some; the assay was immunoSEQ multiplex PCR. The data hold about 460,000 clones, with 89% observed a single time. The sequencing here drew on peripheral blood, taken in a trial of Ad26.COV2.S vaccine versus placebo. All receptors come from a person aged 18-60 years who received the Ad26.COV2.S COVID-19 vaccine or a placebo. Each CDR3 is given with its conserved first and last residue. Fields, in order: CDR3 protein, V gene, D gene, clone size, J gene. A D gene is named only where the DNA matches it firmly. Only some rows state a clone size, as once, few, many or a class for expanded clones.

CASSLGGGRNQPQHF | TRBV7-9 | NA | NA | TRBJ1-5
CASSLLRDRGKAFF | TRBV19 | TRBD1 | NA | TRBJ1-1
CASSYGGNYGYTF | TRBV6-2/TRBV6-3 | NA | NA | TRBJ1-2
CASSLVGDQWTDTQYF | TRBV27 | NA | NA | TRBJ2-3
CASHRGDGELFF | TRBV28 | TRBD1 | NA | TRBJ2-2
CASSLARRDEKLFF | TRBV5-1 | NA | NA | TRBJ1-4
CAISESFPSSYEQYF | TRBV10-3 | NA | few | TRBJ2-7
CASLLTGPMNTEAFF | TRBV6-5 | TRBD1 | few | TRBJ1-1
CASSLYPGLNTEAFF | TRBV27 | NA | NA | TRBJ1-1
CASSYQAMNTEAFF | TRBV2 | NA | NA | TRBJ1-1
CASSSTGLGSPLHF | TRBV7-3 | NA | NA | TRBJ1-6
CASSLAGLYGELFF | TRBV14 | TRBD2 | NA | TRBJ2-2
CAWSAGQGFNEKLFF | TRBV30 | TRBD1 | once | TRBJ1-4
CATSRGSSGSTDTQYF | TRBV15 | TRBD2 | NA | TRBJ2-3
CASSPRTANPYGYTF | TRBV19 | NA | NA | TRBJ1-2
CASSLDLAAGVRGELFF | TRBV7-8 | TRBD2 | NA | TRBJ2-2
CASSLEPGNYGYTF | TRBV7-2 | NA | NA | TRBJ1-2
CAGVLASTDTQYF | TRBV7-9 | NA | NA | TRBJ2-3
CASLPPPRGGQETQYF | TRBV28 | TRBD2 | NA | TRBJ2-5
CASSGGQQSNEKLFF | TRBV2 | TRBD1 | NA | TRBJ1-4
CASSDPRPGGGGNTIYF | TRBV6-4 | TRBD1 | NA | TRBJ1-3
CASKKTTLRYGYTF | TRBV6-4 | NA | NA | TRBJ1-2
CASSMGLDYEQYF | TRBV11-2 | NA | NA | TRBJ2-7
CASSLGHYEQFF | TRBV28 | NA | NA | TRBJ2-1
CASSARQGSAEAFF | TRBV9 | TRBD1 | NA | TRBJ1-1
CASSDGPGQPQHF | TRBV2 | NA | NA | TRBJ1-5
CASSPAVSSYNSPLHF | TRBV25-1 | NA | NA | TRBJ1-6
CASSQDRDGYTF | TRBV9 | TRBD1 | NA | TRBJ1-2